This passage covers 15 T cell receptor beta chains from one sample sequenced in a study of blood T cell repertoires in COVID-19. The repertoire was sequenced with immunoSEQ multiplex PCR; TCRdb's copy has only in-frame clones and lacks some. The sample includes 350,000 to 550,000 clones, 70% to 90% of them seen just once. The sequencing sample was made of PBMCs or T cells enriched from blood (not recorded which). The receptors here all came from a woman aged 18-35 years with acute COVID-19.

This chain joins TRBV2 and TRBJ2-1, with TRBD2 identical over 7 bases. Per the germline V gene, CDR1 is SNHLY and CDR2 is FYNNEI. The trim removed 3 bases at V and 9 bases at J, leaving 8 bases unmatched. The CDR3 covers 14 residues. Here the CDR3 reads CASSDAAGVPEQFF. DNA of the CDR3: TGTGCCAGCAGTGATGCGGCGGGAGTACCTGAGCAGTTCTTC.

The genes are TRBV5-4 and TRBJ2-3; 11 nucleotides align to TRBD2. V lost 5 bases, J lost 3 bases, and 5 bases stayed unmatched. The CDR3 is 15 amino acids. Germline CDR1 is SGHNT and CDR2 is YYREEE (reference sequence). The DNA for the CDR3 is TGTGCCAGCAGTCCCCTAGCGGGGGGAACAGATACGCAGTATTTT. This encodes CASSPLAGGTDTQYF.

V gene TRBV9 combines with J gene TRBJ2-3; 7 nucleotides line up with TRBD2. The V and J ends lost 4 bases and 4 bases, in that order; junction bases with no gene match: 9. The length of the CDR3 is 15 residues. Germline V lookup: CDR1 SGDLS, CDR2 YYNGEE. DNA of the CDR3: TGTGCCAGCAGCCCCACTAGCGTCTGGGCAGATACGCAGTATTTT. It is translated as CASSPTSVWADTQYF.

The genes are TRBV6-6 and TRBJ1-1; 8 bases are a match to TRBD1. The ends lost 1 base at V and 12 bases at J; junction bases unmatched: 7. CDR1 and CDR2 from the germline V gene are MNHNY and SVGAGI (reference sequence). The CDR3 covers 13 residues. The CDR3 DNA reads TGTGCCAGCAGTTACTTGGACAGGGCCTCGACTTTCTTT. Its translation: CASSYLDRASTFF.

The chain has TRBV4-2 and TRBJ2-4; 12 bases fit TRBD2. Germline CDR1 reads LGHNA; CDR2 reads YNFKEQ. With 4 bases clipped from V and 0 bases from J, the junction kept 10 bases outside the gene matches. This CDR3 is 19 amino acids long. CDR3 in amino acids: CASSPRLAGEQGAKNIQYF. The CDR3 coding sequence is TGTGCCAGCAGCCCCCGACTAGCGGGGGAACAGGGAGCCAAAAACATTCAGTACTTC.

This rearrangement joins TRBV23-1 to TRBJ1-5, with D tentatively TRBD1 (6 bases). TRBV23-1 is an ORF; its function is uncertain. Trimming removed 0 bases from V and 2 bases from J, with 20 bases in between. This CDR3 comprises 19 residues. CDR3 DNA sequence: TGCGCCAGCAGTCAATCGTCGAAACCAGAGACAGGTGGCAATCAGCCCCAGCATTTT. This gives the protein CASSQSSKPETGGNQPQHF.

The chain couples TRBV5-1 to TRBJ1-1; a possible D gene is TRBD1 (6 bases). With 4 bases removed from V and 3 bases from J, the gap between germline ends came to 13 bases. The CDR3 is 14 residues long. The germline CDR1 and CDR2 sequences are SGHRS and YFSETQ. The CDR3 coding sequence is TGCGCCAGCAGCCCGAGGGGGTCGGACACTGAAGCTTTCTTT. It translates to CASSPRGSDTEAFF.

This chain connects TRBV7-9 to TRBJ2-5, with 10 bases aligning to TRBD2. Germline CDR1 SEHNR, CDR2 FQNEAQ (reference sequence). V trimming: 1 base; J trimming: 3 bases; junction bases outside the gene matches: 8. The CDR3 extends over 17 amino acids. The CDR3 reads CASSLEEREGWEETQYF. CDR3 coding DNA: TGTGCCAGCAGCTTAGAGGAGCGGGAGGGCTGGGAAGAGACCCAGTACTTC.

The chain couples TRBV5-6 to TRBJ2-7; 7 positions match TRBD2. This CDR3 is built from 15 residues. The V gene's germline CDR1 is SGHDT and CDR2 YYEEEE. V was pared by 3 bases and J by 2 bases, with 8 bases of the junction left unmatched. The CDR3, as DNA: TGTGCCAGCAGCTCCCGACTAGCACCCACCTACGAGCAGTACTTC. Protein sequence: CASSSRLAPTYEQYF.

This clone showed up just once. The rearrangement joins TRBV27 to TRBJ2-5, with D perhaps matching TRBD2 (5 bases). The CDR3 extends over 14 amino acids. The V end was cut by 0 bases, the J end by 2 bases, with 7 bases between. Per the germline V gene, CDR1 is MNHEY and CDR2 is SMNVEV (reference sequence). In DNA form, the CDR3 reads TGTGCCAGCAGTTTATCGGGAGCTCAAGAGACCCAGTACTTC. Encoded protein: CASSLSGAQETQYF.

Here the CDR3 DNA reads TGCGCCAGCAGCCAAGATAGTTTCAAGCTTTCGTTTAATGAAAAACTGTTTTTT. Residues: CASSQDSFKLSFNEKLFF. The chain uses TRBV4-1 and TRBJ1-4, with D uncertain. Trimming cost V 0 bases and J 4 bases, with 18 bases left between them. Germline CDR1 MGHRA, CDR2 YSYEKL. This CDR3 contains 18 residues.

For the CDR3, the DNA is TGTGCCAGCAGTTATTCAGCGGGCTGGGCCTACTACGAGCAGTACTTC. Its protein product is CASSYSAGWAYYEQYF. The chain links TRBV6-5 to TRBJ2-7; D possibly corresponds to TRBD2 (6 bases). V lost 3 bases and J 3 bases, leaving 18 bases between the germline ends. The CDR3 is 16 residues long. In germline, CDR1 is MNHEY, CDR2 SVGAGI.

The gene calls are TRBV2 and TRBJ1-1, with a weak D call TRBD1 (6 bases). There are 14 residues in the CDR3. Germline V CDR1 and CDR2: SNHLY, FYNNEI. V shed 5 bases and J shed 9 bases, with 19 bases lying between them. Here the CDR3 reads CASSKIQGGVKAFF. The CDR3 nucleotides read TGTGCCAGCAGTAAAATACAGGGTGGAGTTAAAGCTTTCTTT. Drawing the rest from reference TRBV2 and TRBJ1-1, the complete variable domain is EPEVTQTPSHQVTQMGQEVILRCVPISNHLYFYWYRQILGQKVEFLVSFYNNEISEKSEIFDDQFSVERPDGSNFTLKIRSTKLEDSAMYFCASSKIQGGVKAFFGQGTRLTVV.

This clone was found a few times. The chain is built from TRBV29-1 and TRBJ2-1; TRBD2 agrees at 9 bases. The germline CDR1 and CDR2 sequences are SQVTM and ANQGSEA. The J segment lost 10 bases and the V segment lost 4 bases, leaving 8 bases of the junction unmatched. The CDR3 contains 13 residues. The CDR3 coding sequence is TGCAGCGTTGCCTTAGCGGGAGTAGGGGAGCAGTTCTTC. Encoded protein: CSVALAGVGEQFF.

The V gene is TRBV28, the J gene TRBJ1-1; D call uncertain. CDR1 is MDHEN, CDR2 SYDVKM, per germline. V was cut by 4 bases and J by 7 bases, with 16 bases left in between. This CDR3 spans 14 amino acids. This chain's CDR3 is CASSSLETFLEAFF. DNA for the CDR3: TGTGCCAGCAGTTCTTTGGAGACTTTCCTTGAAGCTTTCTTT.